The 19 T cell receptor beta chains in this list originate from one sample, sequenced in a study of identical twins. One entry per CDR3 protein, called by TCRdb with MiXCR from the 5' RACE reads. The sample consists of approximately 890,000 distinct CDR3 sequences, 9% to 15% of them appearing once. The same sample was also used in a study of yellow fever vaccine responses in identical twins.

Specimen: PBMCs. All receptors derive from a woman aged 18-29 years in good health.

In this sample, this clonotype turned up many times. The chain carries TRBV5-1 and TRBJ1-1, with D tentatively TRBD1 (5 bases). V was pared by 4 bases and J by 6 bases, with 22 bases between. Looked up from germline, CDR1 is SGHRS and CDR2 is YFSETQ. The CDR3 is made up of 16 amino acids. CDR3: CASSPGGASSYSEAFF. The DNA of the CDR3 is TGCGCCAGCAGCCCAGGAGGGGCCTCGTCGTACTCTGAAGCTTTCTTT.

This clonotype was seen ten or more times. The rearrangement uses TRBV15 and TRBJ2-2; D gene unclear. Germline-derived CDR1 and CDR2 are LNHNV and YYDKDF (reference sequence). This CDR3 has 14 residues. Between the trimmed V and J ends, which lost 0 bases and 3 bases, there was a span of 5 bases. This CDR3 reads CATSRDGYTGELFF. The CDR3 DNA reads TGTGCCACCAGCAGAGATGGCTACACCGGGGAGCTGTTTTTT.

The chain uses TRBV7-7 and TRBJ2-3; no clear D gene. Trimming pared 10 bases from V and 7 bases from J, leaving 12 bases between. The CDR3 is 11 residues long. The germline V gene has CDR1 SSHAT and CDR2 FNYEAQ (reference sequence). For the CDR3, the DNA is TGTGCCACCGAGGATGGATATACGCAGTATTTT. This encodes CATEDGYTQYF.

Ten or more counts support this clonotype. The chain is built from TRBV12-3 or TRBV12-4 and TRBJ1-5, with TRBD1 matching over 9 bases. The CDR3 totals 15 residues. Losses at the gene ends were 9 bases for V and 4 bases for J; bases not matched to a gene: 10. The CDR3 is CASADPGQGNQPQHF. The CDR3 region has the DNA TGTGCCAGTGCCGACCCGGGACAGGGAAATCAGCCCCAGCATTTT.

This clonotype was detected a few times. J is TRBJ1-5 and V is TRBV10-3, with 7 bases aligning to TRBD1. CDR1 and CDR2 (germline): ENHRY, SYGVKD. J was trimmed by 1 base and V by 8 bases; bases with no gene match: 5. CDR3 size: 14 residues. In DNA form, the CDR3 reads TGTGCCATCGGGGGGACAGAGAGCAATCAGCCCCAGCATTTT. Protein: CAIGGTESNQPQHF.

CDR3 amino acids: CSAGGRLAGVLDEQFF. CDR3 DNA sequence: TGCAGTGCTGGGGGGAGACTAGCGGGAGTGCTAGATGAGCAGTTCTTC. J is TRBJ2-1 and V is TRBV20-1, with 12 bases aligning to TRBD2. CDR1 and CDR2 (germline): DFQATT, SNEGSKA (reference sequence). The CDR3 loop spans 16 amino acids. With V trimmed by 5 bases and J by 8 bases, 13 bases remained unmatched.

This clonotype came up a few times. The J gene is TRBJ2-7, the V gene TRBV27; 10 bases match TRBD1. The CDR3 extends over 14 amino acids. CDR1 is MNHEY, CDR2 SMNVEV, per germline (reference sequence). V trimming: 6 bases; J trimming: 3 bases; junction bases outside the gene matches: 5. The CDR3 is CASRRTGGSYEQYF. The CDR3 bases are TGTGCCAGCAGAAGGACAGGGGGGAGCTACGAGCAGTACTTC.

The gene calls are TRBV6-5 and TRBJ1-1, with 7 nucleotides matching TRBD1. CDR3 size: 15 residues. The germline V gene encodes CDR1 MNHEY and CDR2 SVGAGI. Germline trimming cut 2 bases from V and 4 bases from J; bases unmatched to any gene: 7. For the CDR3, the DNA is TGTGCCAGCAGTTACACCCTCGACAGGGCCACTGAAGCTTTCTTT. It specifies CASSYTLDRATEAFF.

This clonotype was counted at least ten times. The chain employs TRBV5-5 and TRBJ2-2; a possible D gene is TRBD2 (6 bases). The V gene's germline CDR1 is SGHKS and CDR2 YYEKEE (reference sequence). This CDR3 has 15 residues. V was trimmed by 2 bases and J by 3 bases, leaving 11 bases between them. The CDR3 sequence: CASSFRGSDTGELFF. The CDR3, as DNA: TGTGCCAGCAGCTTCCGGGGGTCGGACACCGGGGAGCTGTTTTTT.

This clonotype was observed a handful of times. V is TRBV12-3 or TRBV12-4 and J is TRBJ1-4; maybe TRBD1 (6 bases). V lost 1 base to trimming and J lost 8 bases, with 14 bases between them. The CDR3 has 15 amino acids. CDR3 amino acids: CASSLVQGRWEKLFF. CDR3 bases: TGTGCCAGCAGTTTAGTCCAGGGGCGCTGGGAAAAACTGTTTTTT.

This clonotype was counted ten times or more. The chain employs TRBV5-1 and TRBJ2-3; 8 positions agree with TRBD2. The CDR3 consists of 21 residues. CDR1 is SGHRS and CDR2 is YFSETQ in the germline V gene. After removal of 0 bases from V and 1 base from J, the junction contained 19 bases not matched to a gene. The CDR3 is CASSLGRGLAGSLLGTDTQYF. CDR3 nucleotide sequence: TGCGCCAGCAGCTTGGGCCGTGGGCTAGCGGGTTCCCTCTTGGGCACAGATACGCAGTATTTT. Supplemented by reference TRBV5-1 and TRBJ2-3, the full variable domain reads KAGVTQTPRYLIKTRGQQVTLSCSPISGHRSVSWYQQTPGQGLQFLFEYFSETQRNKGNFPGRFSGRQFSNSRSEMNVSTLELGDSALYLCASSLGRGLAGSLLGTDTQYFGPGTRLTVL.

The J gene is TRBJ2-3, the V gene TRBV27; D is possibly TRBD1 or TRBD2 (5 bases each). V was clipped by 5 bases and J by 12 bases, with 18 bases between them. CDR1 is MNHEY, CDR2 SMNVEV, per germline (reference sequence). The CDR3 contains 13 residues. The CDR3 protein is CASSRGPERRQYF. CDR3 DNA sequence: TGTGCCAGCAGTCGGGGCCCCGAAAGGCGCCAGTATTTT.

The V call is TRBV20-1, the J call TRBJ2-7, with D tentatively TRBD1 or TRBD2 (5 bases each). V was clipped by 3 bases and J by 7 bases, with 19 bases between them. Germline V gives CDR1 DFQATT, CDR2 SNEGSKA (reference sequence). The CDR3 contains 14 residues. CDR3 residues: CSARRRTGEGEQYF. DNA for the CDR3: TGCAGTGCTAGGAGGAGGACTGGAGAGGGGGAGCAGTACTTC.

At least ten counts were recorded for this clonotype. The J gene is TRBJ1-2, the V gene TRBV27; possible D gene TRBD1, 5 bases. Per the germline V gene, CDR1 is MNHEY and CDR2 is SMNVEV (reference sequence). V was clipped by 2 bases and J by 0 bases, with 10 bases between them. The CDR3 covers 15 residues. The CDR3 is CASSLAGFTNYGYTF. The CDR3 region has the DNA TGTGCCAGCAGTTTAGCAGGGTTTACTAACTATGGCTACACCTTC.

V is TRBV20-1 and J is TRBJ2-1; D might be TRBD2 (6 bases). Trimming pared 8 bases from V and 3 bases from J, leaving 17 bases between. Germline-derived CDR1 and CDR2 are DFQATT and SNEGSKA (reference sequence). The CDR3 has 14 amino acids. This CDR3 is CSLPYATSYNEQFF. CDR3 bases: TGCAGTCTCCCCTACGCGACTAGCTACAATGAGCAGTTCTTC.

This clonotype was detected a few times. The V call is TRBV2, the J call TRBJ2-7, with D possibly TRBD1 on 6 matching bases. Germline lookup yields CDR1 SNHLY and CDR2 FYNNEI. Trimming cost V 4 bases and J 6 bases, with 19 bases left between them. The length of the CDR3 is 15 residues. The CDR3 DNA reads as TGTGCCAGCAGTGGTATACAGGGATCCTTTGGCGAGCAGTACGTC. Translation gives CASSGIQGSFGEQYV.

There are a few counts of this clonotype. This rearrangement joins TRBV15 to TRBJ2-1, with TRBD2 identical over 7 bases. This CDR3 comprises 17 residues. Germline V gene data show CDR1 as LNHNV and CDR2 as YYDKDF (reference sequence). Losses at the gene ends were 4 bases for V and 4 bases for J; bases not matched to a gene: 13. CDR3 in amino acids: CATSKGRDLAYYNEQFF. The CDR3 nucleotides are TGTGCCACCAGCAAGGGGAGGGATCTGGCTTATTACAATGAGCAGTTCTTC.

At least ten counts were recorded for this clonotype. The chain links TRBV2 to TRBJ2-1, with D tentatively TRBD1 (6 bases). Germline lookup yields CDR1 SNHLY and CDR2 FYNNEI. The CDR3 is 13 amino acids. V was shortened by 1 base and J by 5 bases, with 6 bases between the two germline ends. Here the CDR3 reads CASSEDRDNEQFF. For the CDR3, the DNA is TGTGCCAGCAGTGAAGACAGGGACAATGAGCAGTTCTTC.

This clonotype was detected many times. The V call is TRBV5-1, the J call TRBJ2-5, with TRBD2 matching over 9 bases. From germline, CDR1 is SGHRS and CDR2 YFSETQ. The CDR3 runs to 20 residues. The J segment lost 0 bases and the V segment lost 0 bases, leaving 15 bases of the junction unmatched. Here the CDR3 reads CASSLEPGPKRGAYQETQYF. The CDR3 nucleotides are TGCGCCAGCAGCTTGGAGCCGGGACCGAAGCGGGGGGCCTACCAAGAGACCCAGTACTTC.